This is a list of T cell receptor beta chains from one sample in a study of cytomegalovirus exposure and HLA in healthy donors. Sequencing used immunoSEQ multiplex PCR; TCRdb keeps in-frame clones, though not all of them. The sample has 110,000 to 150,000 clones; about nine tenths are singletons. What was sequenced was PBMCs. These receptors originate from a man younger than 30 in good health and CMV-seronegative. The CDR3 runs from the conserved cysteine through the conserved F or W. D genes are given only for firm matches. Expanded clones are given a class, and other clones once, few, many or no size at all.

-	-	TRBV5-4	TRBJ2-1	CASSLEAGFRGNEQFF	TGTGCCAGCAGCTTGGAAGCTGGGTTCCGAGGCAATGAGCAGTTCTTC
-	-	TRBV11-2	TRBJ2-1	CASSLRAQGRDNEQFF	TGTGCCAGCAGCTTAAGGGCACAGGGTCGGGACAATGAGCAGTTCTTC
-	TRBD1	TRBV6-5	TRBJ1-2	CASSNRGLTGGYTF	TGTGCCAGCAGTAACAGGGGTTTAACGGGGGGCTACACCTTC
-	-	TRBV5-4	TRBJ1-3	CASSLVEAHTIYF	TGTGCCAGCAGCTTGGTTGAAGCGCACACCATATATTTT
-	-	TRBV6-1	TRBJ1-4	CASSEAVRRTNEKLFF	TGTGCCAGCAGTGAAGCGGTACGGAGAACTAATGAAAAACTGTTTTTT
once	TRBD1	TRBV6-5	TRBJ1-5	CASSSGGQGGQPQHF	TGTGCCAGCAGCTCGGGGGGACAGGGGGGGCAGCCCCAGCATTTT
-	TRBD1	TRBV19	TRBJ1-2	CASSGTPGQWGYTF	TGTGCCAGTAGTGGAACACCGGGACAGTGGGGCTACACCTTC
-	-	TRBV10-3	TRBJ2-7	CAISESSGAYEQYF	TGTGCCATCAGTGAGTCGTCAGGGGCCTACGAGCAGTACTTC
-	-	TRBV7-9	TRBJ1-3	CASSFAASGNTIYF	TGTGCCAGCAGCTTCGCGGCCTCTGGAAACACCATATATTTT
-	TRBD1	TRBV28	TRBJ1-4	CASSAQGAATNEKLFF	TGTGCCAGCAGTGCACAGGGGGCGGCAACTAATGAAAAACTGTTTTTT
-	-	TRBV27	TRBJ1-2	CASSLSMGAGGYTF	TGTGCCAGCAGTTTATCGATGGGGGCCGGGGGCTACACCTTC
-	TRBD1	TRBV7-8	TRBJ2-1	CASSSGTGPGNEQFF	TGTGCCAGCAGTTCCGGGACAGGTCCCGGGAATGAGCAGTTCTTC
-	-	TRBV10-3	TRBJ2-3	CAISNPAGPSTDTQYF	TGTGCCATCAGTAATCCAGCGGGCCCTAGCACAGATACGCAGTATTTT
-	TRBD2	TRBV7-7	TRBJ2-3	CASSSRGGTAQYF	TGTGCCAGCAGCTCCCGGGGGGGAACAGCGCAGTATTTT
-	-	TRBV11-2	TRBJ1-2	CASSSRTAIGYTF	TGTGCCAGCAGCTCAAGAACTGCTATCGGCTACACCTTC
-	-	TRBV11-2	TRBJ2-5	CASSSGVFQETQYF	TGTGCCAGCAGCTCAGGGGTTTTCCAAGAGACCCAGTACTTC
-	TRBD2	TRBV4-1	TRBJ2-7	CASSQENRGGTYEQYF	TGCGCCAGCAGCCAAGAGAATCGGGGGGGGACCTACGAGCAGTACTTC
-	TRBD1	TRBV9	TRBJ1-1	CASSVFPTGGTEAFF	TGTGCCAGCAGCGTATTCCCCACAGGGGGCACTGAAGCTTTCTTT
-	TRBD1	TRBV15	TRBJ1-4	CATSRDGGQGAEKLFF	TGTGCCACCAGCAGAGATGGCGGACAGGGGGCTGAAAAACTGTTTTTT
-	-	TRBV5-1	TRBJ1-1	CASSLTGRDTEAFF	TGCGCCAGCAGCTTGACAGGGAGGGACACTGAAGCTTTCTTT
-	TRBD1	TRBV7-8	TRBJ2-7	CASSLDTGGHNFYEQYF	TGTGCCAGCAGCTTAGACACAGGGGGCCACAATTTCTACGAGCAGTACTTC
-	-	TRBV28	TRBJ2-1	CASSVTAAEQFF	TGTGCCAGCAGCGTTACAGCGGCTGAGCAGTTCTTC
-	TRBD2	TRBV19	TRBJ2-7	CASSIARLLAGIYYEQYF	TGTGCCAGTAGTATAGCTCGCCTACTAGCGGGGATTTACTACGAGCAGTACTTC
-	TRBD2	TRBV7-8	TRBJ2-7	CASSLDPGLAGGQYF	TGTGCCAGCAGCTTAGACCCGGGACTAGCGGGAGGACAGTACTTC
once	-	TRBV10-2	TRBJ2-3	CASSERDTDTQYF	TGCGCCAGCAGTGAACGGGACACAGATACGCAGTATTTT
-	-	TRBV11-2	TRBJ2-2	CASRRIRDTNTGELFF	TGTGCCAGCAGGAGGATCCGGGACACCAACACCGGGGAGCTGTTTTTT
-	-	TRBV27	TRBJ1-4	CASKSLNEKLFF	TGTGCCAGCAAATCTCTTAATGAAAAACTGTTTTTT
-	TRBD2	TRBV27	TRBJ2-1	CASSLAGGAYNEQFF	TGTGCCAGCAGTTTAGCGGGGGGGGCCTACAATGAGCAGTTCTTC
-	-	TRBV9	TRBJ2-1	CASSVIVTGEQFF	TGTGCCAGCAGCGTAATCGTGACGGGTGAGCAGTTCTTC
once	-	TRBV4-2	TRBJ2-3	CASSQDGGGSTDTQYF	TGTGCCAGCAGCCAAGATGGCGGGGGCTCCACAGATACGCAGTATTTT
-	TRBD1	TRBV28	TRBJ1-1	CASSSTGETEAFF	TGTGCCAGCAGCTCCACAGGGGAAACTGAAGCTTTCTTT
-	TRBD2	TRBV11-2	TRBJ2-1	CASSLGMGLARENNEQFF	TGTGCCAGCAGCTTAGGGATGGGACTAGCCAGGGAAAACAATGAGCAGTTCTTC
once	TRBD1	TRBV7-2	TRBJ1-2	CASSLGVRQGYGYTF	TGTGCCAGCAGCTTAGGTGTTAGACAGGGGTATGGCTACACCTTC
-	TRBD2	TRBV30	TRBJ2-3	CAWNPFSGGASDTQYF	TGTGCCTGGAACCCGTTTAGCGGGGGGGCCTCAGATACGCAGTATTTT
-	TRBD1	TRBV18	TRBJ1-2	CASSPPQGPYGYTF	TGTGCCAGCTCACCACCACAGGGGCCCTATGGCTACACCTTC
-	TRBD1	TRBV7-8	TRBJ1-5	CASSLLGQGSPNQPQHF	TGTGCCAGCAGCTTATTGGGACAGGGAAGTCCCAATCAGCCCCAGCATTTT
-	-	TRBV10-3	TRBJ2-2	CAISESSQNTGELFF	TGTGCCATCAGTGAGTCGAGCCAGAACACCGGGGAGCTGTTTTTT
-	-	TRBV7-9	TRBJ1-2	CASSLAPGQPLNYGYTF	TGTGCCAGCAGCTTAGCGCCCGGACAGCCGCTTAACTATGGCTACACCTTC
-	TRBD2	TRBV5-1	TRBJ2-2	CASSWTRGADTGELFF	TGCGCCAGCAGCTGGACGCGGGGGGCGGACACCGGGGAGCTGTTTTTT
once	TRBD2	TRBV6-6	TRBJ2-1	CASGLAGPNNEQFF	TGTGCCAGCGGACTAGCGGGCCCCAACAATGAGCAGTTCTTC
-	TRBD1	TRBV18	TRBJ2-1	CASSTGVDNEQFF	TGTGCCAGCTCTACAGGGGTAGACAATGAGCAGTTCTTC
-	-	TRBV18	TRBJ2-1	CASSPVYPRSSNEQFF	TGTGCCAGCTCACCAGTTTATCCGAGATCGTCAAATGAGCAGTTCTTC